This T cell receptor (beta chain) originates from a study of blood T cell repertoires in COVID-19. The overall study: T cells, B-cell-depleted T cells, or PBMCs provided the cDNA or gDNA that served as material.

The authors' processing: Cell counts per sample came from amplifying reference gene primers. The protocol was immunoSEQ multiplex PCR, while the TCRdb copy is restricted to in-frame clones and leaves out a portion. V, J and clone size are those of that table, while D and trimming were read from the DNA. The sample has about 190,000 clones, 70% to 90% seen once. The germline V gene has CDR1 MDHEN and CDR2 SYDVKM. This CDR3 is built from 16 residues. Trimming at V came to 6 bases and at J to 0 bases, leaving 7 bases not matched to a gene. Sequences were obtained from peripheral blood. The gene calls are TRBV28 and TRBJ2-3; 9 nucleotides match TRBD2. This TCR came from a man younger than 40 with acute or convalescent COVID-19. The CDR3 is CASRRLADSSTDTQYF. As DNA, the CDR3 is TGTGCCAGCAGACGACTAGCGGATAGTAGCACAGATACGCAGTATTTT.